This T cell receptor beta chain was sequenced for a study of T cell repertoires in cytomegalovirus infection. Whole-study context: Shared public TCR beta signatures pointed to both CMV infection and a matching HLA type. Study findings and constraints: In two of eight donors, the top clonotype was HLA-C-restricted CMV-specific.

Ten or more counts support this clonotype. The antigen is undetermined. One entry per CDR3 protein results from TCRdb running MiXCR on the reads. The sample includes 270,000 or so distinct CDR3 sequences, approximately 15% of them seen just once. The CDR3 is 16 amino acids. Germline V gene lookup returns CDR1 MNHEY and CDR2 SVGEGT. With 7 bases removed from V and 7 bases from J, the gap between germline ends came to 26 bases. The chain links TRBV6-2 or TRBV6-3 to TRBJ2-7; TRBD1 might be the D (6 bases). The sequenced sample was CD8+ T cells from PBMCs. This TCR came from a human donor in good health (CMV status not recorded). Some clones in this sample may be carry-over from other donors' samples. CDR3: CASTLSTGTPMGEQYF. The DNA for the CDR3 is TGTGCCAGCACCCTCAGCACGGGGACACCTATGGGAGAGCAGTACTTC.